These 18 T cell receptor beta chains were sequenced from one sample in a study of blood T cells in healthy people across ages. A J-beta primer mix and a sample-barcoded 5' primer were used in a second PCR of about 6 to 12 cycles. From the 5' RACE reads, TCRdb called clonotypes with MiXCR, one entry per CDR3 protein. The sample shows about 970,000 distinct CDR3 sequences, 45% to 60% of them seen only once. Material: blood. The source of these receptors is a woman aged 55-75 years in good health.

V usage is TRBV30 and J usage is TRBJ2-3; 7 positions match TRBD1. The J segment lost 3 bases and the V segment lost 0 bases, leaving 0 bases of the junction unmatched. The V gene's germline CDR1 is GTSNPN and CDR2 SVGIG (reference sequence). The CDR3 totals 13 residues. For the CDR3, the DNA is TGTGCCTGGAGTGTACAGGGGACAGATACGCAGTATTTT. The encoded protein is CAWSVQGTDTQYF. The entire variable domain, with the rest obtained from reference TRBV30 and TRBJ2-3, is as follows: SQTIHQWPATLVQPVGSPLSLECTVEGTSNPNLYWYRQAAGRGLQLLFYSVGIGQISSEVPQNLSASRPQDRQFILSSKKLLLSDSGFYLCAWSVQGTDTQYFGPGTRLTVL.

J is TRBJ2-1 and V is TRBV27, with TRBD2 matching over 10 bases. With 3 bases clipped from V and 4 bases from J, the junction kept 6 bases outside the gene matches. Germline V gene data show CDR1 as MNHEY and CDR2 as SMNVEV (reference sequence). There are 16 residues in the CDR3. The CDR3 sequence: CASSFSGRIMYNEQFF. CDR3 nucleotide sequence: TGTGCCAGCAGTTTTAGCGGGAGGATTATGTACAATGAGCAGTTCTTC.

This clonotype was detected only a few times. The chain couples TRBV4-1 to TRBJ2-7; D gene uncertain. Trimming took off 1 base at V and 2 bases at J, with 12 bases between the two ends. CDR1 is MGHRA and CDR2 is YSYEKL in the germline V gene. The CDR3 is 15 amino acids. The CDR3: CASSQVYQRTYEQYF. CDR3 in DNA: TGCGCCAGCAGCCAAGTATACCAGAGAACCTACGAGCAGTACTTC.

This clonotype has just a few counts. The CDR3 nucleotides read TGTGCCAGCAGCTTAGAAGCAGGGCTCTATGGCTACACCTTC. Translated: CASSLEAGLYGYTF. The rearrangement joins TRBV7-2 to TRBJ1-2; TRBD1 is a possible D gene (5 bases). The V and J ends lost 1 base and 4 bases respectively, with 10 bases between them. From germline, CDR1 is SGHTA and CDR2 FQGNSA. The CDR3 length is 14 residues.

The chain joins TRBV29-1 to TRBJ1-1; D ambiguous. This CDR3 spans 13 amino acids. CDR1 SQVTM and CDR2 ANQGSEA come from the germline V gene. The V gene lost 6 bases and the J gene lost 1 base, with 12 bases spanning the gap. CDR3 DNA sequence: TGCAGCGTCGGACGGAATTCGAACACTGAAGCTTTCTTT. This gives the protein CSVGRNSNTEAFF.

V usage is TRBV6-5 and J usage is TRBJ2-3; D is unclear. Germline CDR1 MNHEY, CDR2 SVGAGI. The V gene lost 4 bases and the J gene lost 5 bases, with 4 bases spanning the gap. This CDR3 contains 11 residues. In DNA form, the CDR3 reads TGTGCCAGCAGTTCCCGAGATACGCAGTATTTT. Amino acids: CASSSRDTQYF.

This chain uses TRBV6-5 with TRBJ2-4, with no clear D. Looked up from germline, CDR1 is MNHEY and CDR2 is SVGAGI. V lost 0 bases and J lost 0, with 6 bases in between. This CDR3 is built from 15 residues. CDR3 coding DNA: TGTGCCAGCAGTTACTCAAGTCTAGCCAAAAACATTCAGTACTTC. Translation: CASSYSSLAKNIQYF.

The J gene is TRBJ2-3, the V gene TRBV20-1, with 7 positions matching TRBD1. V shed 6 bases, J shed 3 bases, and the junction held 12 bases outside the gene matches. This CDR3 contains 15 residues. The V gene's germline CDR1 is DFQATT and CDR2 SNEGSKA (reference sequence). CDR3 nucleotides: TGCAGTGCCCCGCAGGGGGTTCTGTTGACAGATACGCAGTATTTT. This codes for CSAPQGVLLTDTQYF.

The J gene is TRBJ2-1, the V gene TRBV6-5; TRBD2 is a possible D gene (7 bases). Per germline, CDR1 MNHEY and CDR2 SVGAGI. There are 16 residues in the CDR3. With 2 bases removed from V and 9 bases from J, the gap between germline ends came to 20 bases. Here the CDR3 reads CASSYRGGWRESEQFF. The CDR3 DNA sequence: TGTGCCAGCAGTTACCGCGGGGGCTGGCGGGAGAGTGAGCAGTTCTTC.

V gene TRBV3-1 combines with J gene TRBJ2-4, with 10 bases fitting TRBD2. The J call may be incorrect, as the DNA end agrees better with TRBJ2-5. The germline V gene encodes CDR1 LGHDT and CDR2 YNNKEL (reference sequence). The CDR3 is made up of 15 amino acids. The CDR3 spells CASRPGLAALETQYF. CDR3 in DNA: TGTGCCAGCAGGCCTGGACTAGCGGCCTTGGAGACCCAGTACTTC.

The gene calls are TRBV7-2 and TRBJ2-3, with D uncertain. This CDR3 is built from 15 residues. Trimming shortened V by 2 bases and J by 3 bases, and 12 bases separated the two germline ends. Germline CDR1 and CDR2: SGHTA and FQGNSA. The DNA of the CDR3 is TGTGCCAGCAGCTTAAGAGGAACCGCAACAGATACGCAGTATTTT. Its translation: CASSLRGTATDTQYF.

This clonotype was seen a handful of times. The rearrangement uses TRBV20-1 and TRBJ1-2; a possible D gene is TRBD1 (5 bases). Germline CDR1 is DFQATT and CDR2 is SNEGSKA (reference sequence). The CDR3 loop spans 11 amino acids. The V and J ends lost 1 base and 7 bases respectively, with 7 bases between them. Written as DNA, the CDR3 is TGCAGTGCTAGAGGGGACGGTGGCTACACCTTC. Translation gives CSARGDGGYTF.

In its sample, this clonotype was seen a few times. The V call is TRBV20-1, the J call TRBJ2-3; the D is unclear. CDR3 length: 12 amino acids. CDR1 DFQATT and CDR2 SNEGSKA come from the germline V gene (reference sequence). Trimming removed 6 bases at V and 6 bases at J, with 13 bases between. Here the CDR3 reads CSAGPRADTQYF. The CDR3, as DNA: TGCAGTGCGGGCCCCAGAGCGGATACGCAGTATTTT.

The J gene is TRBJ2-3, the V gene TRBV4-3; 9 positions agree with TRBD2. The junction had 9 bases not matched to a gene; V was cut back by 3 bases and J by 5 bases. Germline assignment: CDR1 LGHNA and CDR2 YSLEER. The CDR3 has 16 residues. CDR3 residues: CASSQGRRAGGDTQYF. CDR3 sequence (DNA): TGCGCCAGCAGCCAGGGCAGACGAGCGGGAGGAGATACGCAGTATTTT.

This clonotype has only a few counts. CDR3 protein: CASSLQTQETQYF. CDR3 sequence (DNA): TGTGCCAGCAGTTTACAAACCCAAGAGACCCAGTACTTC. The V call is TRBV12-3 or TRBV12-4, the J call TRBJ2-5; no clear D gene. CDR3 length: 13 amino acids. V shed 2 bases and J shed 1 base, with 5 bases lying between them.

Comments on this clonotype: One end of the junction fails to match germline, which may point to a read error. The chain has TRBV6-5 and TRBJ2-5; D perhaps matches TRBD1 (6 bases). The DNA end favors TRBJ2-7, so the J call may be wrong. Germline V CDR1 and CDR2: MNHEY, SVGAGI. This CDR3 is 16 amino acids long. The CDR3 DNA reads as TGTGCCTGCAGTTCCCAACCCGGGGCAGGGGCCCACGAGCAGTACTTC. Its translation is CACSSQPGAGAHEQYF.

The rearrangement joins TRBV27 to TRBJ2-7; D gene uncertain. Germline V lookup: CDR1 MNHEY, CDR2 SMNVEV (reference sequence). Trimming stripped 2 bases from V and 2 bases from J, with 7 bases between. The CDR3 sequence is 13 residues long. Written as DNA, the CDR3 is TGTGCCAGCAGTTTAAAACAGACCTACGAGCAGTACTTC. The encoded protein is CASSLKQTYEQYF.

The chain recombines TRBV3-1 with TRBJ2-4; D perhaps matches TRBD2 (6 bases). The CDR3 covers 13 residues. Trimming removed 4 bases from V and 3 bases from J, with 7 bases in between. The germline V gene encodes CDR1 LGHDT and CDR2 YNNKEL (reference sequence). The CDR3 DNA follows: TGTGCCAGCAGCCGGGGAGGCAAAAACATTCAGTACTTC. This gives the protein CASSRGGKNIQYF.